Included here is one TCR beta chain sequence, with context. The antigen is unknown. MiXCR was run by TCRdb on the reads, yielding one entry per CDR3 protein. The table lists a few hundred thousand distinct CDR3 sequences, about 35% of them singletons. The sample originates from a study of T cell repertoires in cytomegalovirus infection. V was cut by 0 bases and J by 8 bases, with 16 bases left in between. Germline V CDR1 and CDR2: MNHNY, SVGAGI (reference sequence). CDR3 length equals 15 residues. Findings and caveats of the study: Summed public TCR beta family frequency identified CMV carriers bearing the relevant HLA.

The TCR was taken from a human donor in good health (CMV status not recorded). Some clones in this sample may be carry-over from other donors' samples. J is TRBJ1-1 and V is TRBV6-6, with a weak D call TRBD1 (6 bases). The sequencing used cultured PBMCs, collected from culture after CMV antigen stimulation. The CDR3 bases are TGTGCCAGCAGTTACTCGGGGGCGGGAGGCAGAGAAGCTTTCTTT. It yields the protein CASSYSGAGGREAFF.